One and the same sample provided the 20 T cell receptor beta chains below, sequenced in a study of blood T cell repertoires in COVID-19. Measured with immunoSEQ multiplex PCR; TCRdb has only the in-frame clones, and not every one. The sample lists under 350,000 clones; approximately 83% were seen once. The sample consisted of PBMCs or T cells enriched from blood (not recorded which). These receptor sequences come from a woman aged 35 to 49 with acute COVID-19.

This clone was counted between two and nine times. The chain has TRBV6-5 and TRBJ2-3, with D perhaps matching TRBD1 (5 bases). Per the germline V gene, CDR1 is MNHEY and CDR2 is SVGAGI. This CDR3 is built from 15 residues. Trimming removed 6 bases at V and 1 base at J, with 14 bases between. CDR3 coding DNA: TGTGCCAGCAGGTCGGGCCCAGGGCGCACAGATACGCAGTATTTT. Residues: CASRSGPGRTDTQYF.

The CDR3 bases are TGTGCCAGCAGCTTAGGCGCTCAAGAGACCCAGTACTTC. This encodes CASSLGAQETQYF. This chain connects TRBV11-1 to TRBJ2-5; D remains ambiguous. Trimming pared 1 base from V and 2 bases from J, leaving 5 bases between. Germline V gives CDR1 SGHAT, CDR2 FQDESV (reference sequence). This CDR3 spans 13 amino acids.

The chain recombines TRBV11-3 with TRBJ2-2; the match to TRBD2 covers 8 bases. This CDR3 has 15 amino acids. The germline CDR1 and CDR2 sequences are SGHNT and YENEEA. Trimming removed 1 base from V and 4 bases from J; junction bases left unmatched: 2. CDR3 coding DNA: TGTGCCAGCAGCTTAGGCCTAGCGGGCACCGGGGAGCTGTTTTTT. It is translated as CASSLGLAGTGELFF.

The sample holds a few counts of this clone. This chain joins TRBV11-2 and TRBJ1-2; 8 bases fit TRBD1. The CDR3 consists of 14 residues. CDR1 SGHAT and CDR2 FQNNGV come from the germline V gene. J was trimmed by 2 bases and V by 1 base; bases with no gene match: 0. The CDR3 DNA is TGTGCCAGCAGCTTAGGACAGGGGAACTATGGCTACACCTTC. Protein product: CASSLGQGNYGYTF. The full variable domain, rest sourced from reference TRBV11-2 and TRBJ1-2, is EAGVAQSPRYKIIEKRQSVAFWCNPISGHATLYWYQQILGQGPKLLIQFQNNGVVDDSQLPKDRFSAERLKGVDSTLKIQPAKLEDSAVYLCASSLGQGNYGYTFGSGTRLTVV.

The chain couples TRBV29-1 to TRBJ1-6; 7 positions match TRBD1. V gave up 6 bases and J gave up 5 bases; unmatched junction bases: 4. Germline values: CDR1 SQVTM, CDR2 ANQGSEA. The CDR3 is made up of 13 amino acids. The chain's CDR3 is CSVRDRNNSPLHF. CDR3 nucleotides: TGCAGCGTCCGGGACAGAAATAATTCACCCCTCCACTTT.

The chain is built from TRBV7-2 and TRBJ1-2; D not resolved. The CDR3 is made up of 13 amino acids. Germline V gene sequence: CDR1 SGHTA, CDR2 FQGNSA. The V end lost 5 bases, the J end lost 10 bases, and 17 bases lay between the germline ends. The CDR3 nucleotides read TGTGCCAGCAGCCCTCGAGGAGGGCGGCCCTACACCTTC. This codes for CASSPRGGRPYTF.

The chain carries TRBV18 and TRBJ1-5, with D possibly matching TRBD1 (6 bases). The V end lost 6 bases, the J end lost 3 bases, and 15 bases lay between the germline ends. CDR3 size: 15 residues. Germline CDR1 is KGHSH and CDR2 is LQKENI. CDR3 loop: CASSDSGVVNQPQHF. Written as DNA, the CDR3 is TGTGCCAGCTCGGACTCAGGGGTGGTCAATCAGCCCCAGCATTTT. The entire variable domain, with the rest obtained from reference TRBV18 and TRBJ1-5, is as follows: NAGVMQNPRHLVRRRGQEARLRCSPMKGHSHVYWYRQLPEEGLKFMVYLQKENIIDESGMPKERFSAEFPKEGPSILRIQQVVRGDSAAYFCASSDSGVVNQPQHFGDGTRLSIL.

The chain links TRBV14 to TRBJ1-3; 7 bases match TRBD1. This CDR3 is built from 17 residues. V lost 2 bases to trimming and J lost 0 bases; unmatched junction nucleotides: 7. Germline V gives CDR1 SGHDN, CDR2 FVKESK. This CDR3 reads CASSQQWDSYSGNTIYF. CDR3 DNA sequence: TGTGCCAGCAGCCAACAATGGGACAGCTACTCTGGAAACACCATATATTTT.

The chain is built from TRBV7-2 and TRBJ2-7; TRBD1 aligns across 9 bases. The CDR3 runs 19 residues. The V gene end was trimmed by 5 bases and the J gene end by 4 bases; junction bases not matched to a gene: 21. Germline CDR1 and CDR2: SGHTA and FQGNSA. CDR3 in amino acids: CASSPSGVGQGGDRYEQYF. The DNA for the CDR3 is TGTGCCAGCAGCCCCTCGGGGGTGGGACAGGGAGGGGATAGGTACGAGCAGTACTTC.

This chain joins TRBV18 and TRBJ1-5, with 7 positions matching TRBD1. J was trimmed by 7 bases and V by 6 bases; bases with no gene match: 9. The V gene's germline CDR1 is KGHSH and CDR2 LQKENI. The CDR3 spans 14 residues. CDR3 sequence reads: CASSPRQGRQPQHF. The DNA of the CDR3 is TGTGCCAGCTCGCCGAGACAGGGTCGGCAGCCCCAGCATTTT.

The rearrangement joins TRBV7-2 to TRBJ1-6; D ambiguous. Trimming pared 0 bases from V and 10 bases from J, leaving 13 bases between. Per germline, CDR1 SGHTA and CDR2 FQGNSA. This CDR3 is 15 amino acids long. DNA for the CDR3: TGTGCCAGCAGCTTAGCCGCGGGGAGGGAGTCACCCCTCCACTTT. Protein: CASSLAAGRESPLHF. The full variable domain, with the rest looked up from reference TRBV7-2 and TRBJ1-6, is GAGVSQSPSNKVTEKGKDVELRCDPISGHTALYWYRQSLGQGLEFLIYFQGNSAPDKSGLPSDRFSAERTGGSVSTLTIQRTQQEDSAVYLCASSLAAGRESPLHFGNGTRLTVT.

The rearrangement links TRBV28 to TRBJ1-6, with 7 bases identical to TRBD1. V lost 8 bases, J lost 0 bases, and 4 bases stayed unmatched. CDR1 and CDR2 from the germline V gene are MDHEN and SYDVKM. This CDR3 has 15 amino acids. CDR3 nucleotide sequence: TGTGCCAGCTTCAGGGGGAGCTCCTATAATTCACCCCTCCACTTT. This codes for CASFRGSSYNSPLHF.

The gene calls are TRBV6-4 and TRBJ2-1, with TRBD2 identical over 9 bases. Germline CDR1 reads MRHNA; CDR2 reads SNTAGT. This CDR3 has 16 residues. V trimming: 3 bases; J trimming: 4 bases; junction bases outside the gene matches: 7. CDR3 in amino acids: CASSDFGGRGYNEQFF. The CDR3 coding sequence is TGTGCCAGCAGTGATTTTGGCGGGAGGGGGTACAATGAGCAGTTCTTC.

The chain is built from TRBV10-3 and TRBJ1-2, with D uncertain. V shed 0 bases and J shed 2 bases, with 10 bases lying between them. CDR1 and CDR2 (germline): ENHRY, SYGVKD. The CDR3 runs to 15 residues. The CDR3 sequence: CAISESRENNYGYTF. DNA of the CDR3: TGTGCCATCAGTGAGTCTCGGGAGAACAACTATGGCTACACCTTC.

To note about this clone: Different DNA sequences within this sample yield the same CDR3. The V and J genes are TRBV7-9 and TRBJ2-1; D not resolved. V lost 1 base and J 4 bases, leaving 8 bases between the germline ends. The CDR3 covers 14 residues. Germline CDR1 reads SEHNR; CDR2 reads FQNEAQ (reference sequence). The CDR3 region is CASSLDLGYNEQFF. Here the CDR3 DNA reads TGTGCCAGCAGCTTAGACCTCGGGTACAATGAGCAGTTCTTC.

V is TRBV9 and J is TRBJ2-7; D is perhaps TRBD1 (5 bases). The V and J ends lost 4 bases and 0 bases respectively, with 14 bases between them. The CDR3 is made up of 15 amino acids. Germline assignment: CDR1 SGDLS and CDR2 YYNGEE. CDR3 loop: CASSSRGADSYEQYF. CDR3 DNA: TGTGCCAGCAGCTCCCGTGGGGCAGACTCCTACGAGCAGTACTTC.

This chain's CDR3 is CASSQGQILNYGYTF. CDR3 DNA sequence: TGTGCCAGCAGCCAAGGACAGATACTAAACTATGGCTACACCTTC. The chain combines TRBV3-1 (or the pseudogene TRBV3-2) with TRBJ1-2; a weak D match, TRBD1 (5 bases). Germline CDR1 LGHDT, CDR2 YNNKEL (reference sequence). This CDR3 is built from 15 residues. With 1 base removed from V and 2 bases from J, the gap between germline ends came to 11 bases.

The chain is built from TRBV28 and TRBJ1-5; TRBD1 might be the D (6 bases). Trimming pared 6 bases from V and 2 bases from J, leaving 11 bases between. Germline CDR1 reads MDHEN; CDR2 reads SYDVKM. This CDR3 comprises 14 residues. This CDR3 reads CASRIRQGNQPQHF. The CDR3 DNA follows: TGTGCCAGCAGAATCCGACAGGGCAATCAGCCCCAGCATTTT.

V gene TRBV6-2 or TRBV6-3 combines with J gene TRBJ1-5; D unclear. Per the germline V gene, CDR1 is MNHEY and CDR2 is SVGEGT. V lost 0 bases to trimming and J lost 0 bases, with 6 bases between them. The CDR3 consists of 15 residues. The CDR3 DNA reads as TGTGCCAGCAGTTACTCTGTTCTTAGCAATCAGCCCCAGCATTTT. Translated, it gives CASSYSVLSNQPQHF.

V and J are TRBV4-2 and TRBJ2-2; D is possibly TRBD1 (5 bases). The CDR3 totals 16 residues. CDR1 LGHNA and CDR2 YNFKEQ come from the germline V gene. V was cut by 7 bases and J by 1 base, with 16 bases left in between. The CDR3 loop is CASTHGQGQNTGELFF. The CDR3 nucleotides read TGTGCCAGCACCCACGGCCAGGGCCAGAACACCGGGGAGCTGTTTTTT.